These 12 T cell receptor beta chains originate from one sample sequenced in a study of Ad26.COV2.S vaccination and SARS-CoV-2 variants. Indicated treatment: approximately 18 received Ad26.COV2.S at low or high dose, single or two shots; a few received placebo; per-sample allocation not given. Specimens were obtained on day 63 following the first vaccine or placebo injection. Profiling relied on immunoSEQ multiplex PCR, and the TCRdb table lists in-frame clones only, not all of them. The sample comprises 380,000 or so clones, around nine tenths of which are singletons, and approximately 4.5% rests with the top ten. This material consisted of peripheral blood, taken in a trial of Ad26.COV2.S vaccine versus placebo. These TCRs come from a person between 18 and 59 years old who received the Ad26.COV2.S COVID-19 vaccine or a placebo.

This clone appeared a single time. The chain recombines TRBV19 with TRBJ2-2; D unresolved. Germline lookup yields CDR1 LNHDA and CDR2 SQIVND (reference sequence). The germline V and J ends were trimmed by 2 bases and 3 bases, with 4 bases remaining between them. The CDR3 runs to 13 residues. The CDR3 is CASSIWDTGELFF. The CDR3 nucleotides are TGTGCCAGTAGTATATGGGACACCGGGGAGCTGTTTTTT.

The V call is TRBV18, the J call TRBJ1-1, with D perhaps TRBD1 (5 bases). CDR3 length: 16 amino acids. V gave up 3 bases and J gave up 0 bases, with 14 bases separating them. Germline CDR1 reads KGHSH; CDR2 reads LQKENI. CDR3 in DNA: TGTGCCAGCTCACCTCCCTCGGAGGGACTGAACACTGAAGCTTTCTTT. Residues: CASSPPSEGLNTEAFF.

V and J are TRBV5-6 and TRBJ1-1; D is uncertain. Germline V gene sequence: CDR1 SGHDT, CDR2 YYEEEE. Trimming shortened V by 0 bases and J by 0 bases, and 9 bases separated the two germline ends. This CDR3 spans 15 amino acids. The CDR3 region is CASSLELALNTEAFF. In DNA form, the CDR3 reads TGTGCCAGCAGCTTGGAATTGGCCTTGAACACTGAAGCTTTCTTT. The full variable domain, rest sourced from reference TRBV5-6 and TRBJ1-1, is DAGVTQSPTHLIKTRGQQVTLRCSPKSGHDTVSWYQQALGQGPQFIFQYYEEEERQRGNFPDRFSGHQFPNYSSELNVNALLLGDSALYLCASSLELALNTEAFFGQGTRLTVV.

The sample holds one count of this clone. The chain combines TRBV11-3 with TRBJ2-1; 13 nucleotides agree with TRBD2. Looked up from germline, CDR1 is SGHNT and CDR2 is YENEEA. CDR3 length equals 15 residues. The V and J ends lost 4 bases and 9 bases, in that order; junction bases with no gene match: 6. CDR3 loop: CASSSTRTSGSEQFF. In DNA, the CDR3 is TGTGCCAGCAGCTCCACTCGGACTAGCGGGAGTGAGCAGTTCTTC. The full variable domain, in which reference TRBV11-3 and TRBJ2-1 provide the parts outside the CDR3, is EAGVVQSPRYKIIEKKQPVAFWCNPISGHNTLYWYLQNLGQGPELLIRYENEEAVDDSQLPKDRFSAERLKGVDSTLKIQPAELGDSAVYLCASSSTRTSGSEQFFGPGTRLTVL.

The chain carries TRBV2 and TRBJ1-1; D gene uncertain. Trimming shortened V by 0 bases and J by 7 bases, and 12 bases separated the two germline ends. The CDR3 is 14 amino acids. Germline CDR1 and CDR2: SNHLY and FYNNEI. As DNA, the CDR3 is TGTGCCAGCAGTGAAGCGGTGAACGGGGTTGAAGCTTTCTTT. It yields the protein CASSEAVNGVEAFF.

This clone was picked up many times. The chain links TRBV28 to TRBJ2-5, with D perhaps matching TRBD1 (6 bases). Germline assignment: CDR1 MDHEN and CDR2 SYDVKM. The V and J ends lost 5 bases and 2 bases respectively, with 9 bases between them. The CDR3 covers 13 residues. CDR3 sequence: CASSQGSQETQYF. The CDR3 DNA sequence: TGTGCCAGCAGTCAGGGGTCACAAGAGACCCAGTACTTC.

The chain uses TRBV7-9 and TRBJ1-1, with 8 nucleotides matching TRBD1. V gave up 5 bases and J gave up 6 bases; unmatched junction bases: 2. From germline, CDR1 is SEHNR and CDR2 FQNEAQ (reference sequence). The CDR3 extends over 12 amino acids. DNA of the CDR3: TGTGCCAGCAGCGAGGACAGGGCTGAAGCTTTCTTT. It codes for CASSEDRAEAFF.

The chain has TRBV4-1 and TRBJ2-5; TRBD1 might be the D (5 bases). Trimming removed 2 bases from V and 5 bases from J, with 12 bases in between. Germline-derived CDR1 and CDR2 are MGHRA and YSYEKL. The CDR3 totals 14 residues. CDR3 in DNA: TGCGCCAGCAGCCAAAACCAGGGTAGGGAGACCCAGTACTTC. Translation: CASSQNQGRETQYF.

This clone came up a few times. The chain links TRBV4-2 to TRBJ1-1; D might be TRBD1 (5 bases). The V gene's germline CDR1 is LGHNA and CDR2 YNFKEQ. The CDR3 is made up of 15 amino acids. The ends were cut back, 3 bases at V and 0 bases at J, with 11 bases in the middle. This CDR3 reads CASSQPQGMNTEAFF. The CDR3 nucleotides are TGTGCCAGCAGCCAGCCGCAGGGCATGAACACTGAAGCTTTCTTT.

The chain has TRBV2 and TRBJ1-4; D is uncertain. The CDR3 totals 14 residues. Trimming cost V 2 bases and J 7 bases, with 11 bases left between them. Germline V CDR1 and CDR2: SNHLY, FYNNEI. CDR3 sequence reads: CASSEWVSGEKLFF. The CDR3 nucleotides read TGTGCCAGCAGTGAATGGGTCTCAGGTGAAAAACTGTTTTTT.

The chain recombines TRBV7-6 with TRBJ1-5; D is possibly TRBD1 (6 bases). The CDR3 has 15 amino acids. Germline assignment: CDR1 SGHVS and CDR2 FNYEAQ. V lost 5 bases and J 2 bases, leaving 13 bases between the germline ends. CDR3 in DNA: TGTGCCAGCAGCCTTACGGCAGGGGGCAATCAGCCCCAGCATTTT. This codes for CASSLTAGGNQPQHF. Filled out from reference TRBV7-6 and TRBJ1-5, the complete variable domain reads GAGVSQSPRYKVTKRGQDVALRCDPISGHVSLYWYRQALGQGPEFLTYFNYEAQQDKSGLPNDRFSAERPEGSISTLTIQRTEQRDSAMYRCASSLTAGGNQPQHFGDGTRLSIL.

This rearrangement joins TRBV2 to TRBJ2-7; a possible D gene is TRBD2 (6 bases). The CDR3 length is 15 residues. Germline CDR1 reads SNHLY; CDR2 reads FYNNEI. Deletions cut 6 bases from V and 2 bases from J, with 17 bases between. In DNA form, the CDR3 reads TGTGCCAGCAGGGGTTTAGGAGGGAATCCCTACGAGCAGTACTTC. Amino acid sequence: CASRGLGGNPYEQYF.